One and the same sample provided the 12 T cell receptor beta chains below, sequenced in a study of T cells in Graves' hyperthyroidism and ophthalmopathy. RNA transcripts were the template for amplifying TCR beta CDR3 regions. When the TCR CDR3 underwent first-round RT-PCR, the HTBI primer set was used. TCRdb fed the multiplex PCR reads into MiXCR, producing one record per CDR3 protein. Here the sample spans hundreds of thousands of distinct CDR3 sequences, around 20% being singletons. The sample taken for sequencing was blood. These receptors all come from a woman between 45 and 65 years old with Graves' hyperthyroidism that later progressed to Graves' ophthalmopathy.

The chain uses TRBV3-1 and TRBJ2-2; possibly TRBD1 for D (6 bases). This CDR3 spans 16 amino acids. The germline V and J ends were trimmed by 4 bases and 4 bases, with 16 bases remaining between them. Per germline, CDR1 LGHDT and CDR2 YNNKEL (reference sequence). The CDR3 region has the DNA TGTGCCAGCAGCCTTTATTCCGACAGGAGCACCGGGGAGCTGTTTTTT. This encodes CASSLYSDRSTGELFF.

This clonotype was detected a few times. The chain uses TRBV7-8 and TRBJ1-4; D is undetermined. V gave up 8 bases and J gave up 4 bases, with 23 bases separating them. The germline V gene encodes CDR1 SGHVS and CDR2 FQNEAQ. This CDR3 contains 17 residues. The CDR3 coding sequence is TGTGCCAGCTCGCTTGAAAAGGAGGCAGCGCTTAATGAAAAACTGTTTTTT. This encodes CASSLEKEAALNEKLFF.

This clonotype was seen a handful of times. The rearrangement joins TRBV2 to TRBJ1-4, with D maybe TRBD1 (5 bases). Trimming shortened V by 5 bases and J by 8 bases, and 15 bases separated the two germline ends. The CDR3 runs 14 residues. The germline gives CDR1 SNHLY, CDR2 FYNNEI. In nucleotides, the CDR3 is TGTGCCAGCAGTCCCCCGGGAAGGGACGAAAAACTGTTTTTT. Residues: CASSPPGRDEKLFF.

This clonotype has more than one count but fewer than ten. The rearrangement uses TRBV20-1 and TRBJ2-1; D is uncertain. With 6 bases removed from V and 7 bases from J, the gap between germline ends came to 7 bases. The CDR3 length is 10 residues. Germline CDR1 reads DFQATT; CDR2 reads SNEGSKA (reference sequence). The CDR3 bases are TGCAGTGCAACGAAAAATGAGCAGTTCTTC. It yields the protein CSATKNEQFF.

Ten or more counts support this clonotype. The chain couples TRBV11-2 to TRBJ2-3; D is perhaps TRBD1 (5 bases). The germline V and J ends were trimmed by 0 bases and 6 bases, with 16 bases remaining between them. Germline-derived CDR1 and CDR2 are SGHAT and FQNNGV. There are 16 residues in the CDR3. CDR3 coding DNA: TGTGCCAGCAGCTTAGATCCGGACAACCTCGGGGATACGCAGTATTTT. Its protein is CASSLDPDNLGDTQYF.

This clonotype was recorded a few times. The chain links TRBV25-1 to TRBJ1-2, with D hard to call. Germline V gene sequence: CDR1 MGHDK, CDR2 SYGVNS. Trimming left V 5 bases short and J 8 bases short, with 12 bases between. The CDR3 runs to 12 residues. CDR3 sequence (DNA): TGTGCCAGCAGTATAAACCAGGAGGGCTACACCTTC. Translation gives CASSINQEGYTF.

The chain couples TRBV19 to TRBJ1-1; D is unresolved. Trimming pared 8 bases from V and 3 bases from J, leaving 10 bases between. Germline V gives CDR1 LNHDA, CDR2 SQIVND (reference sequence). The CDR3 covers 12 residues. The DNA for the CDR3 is TGTGCCAGTGGATCTTCGGACACTGAAGCTTTCTTT. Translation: CASGSSDTEAFF.

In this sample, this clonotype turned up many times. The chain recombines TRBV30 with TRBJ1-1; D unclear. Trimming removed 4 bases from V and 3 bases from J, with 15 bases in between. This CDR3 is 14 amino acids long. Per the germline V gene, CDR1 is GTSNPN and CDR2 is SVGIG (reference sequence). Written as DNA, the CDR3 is TGTGCCTGGACCGTAGGCGCTTTGGACACTGAAGCTTTCTTT. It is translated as CAWTVGALDTEAFF.

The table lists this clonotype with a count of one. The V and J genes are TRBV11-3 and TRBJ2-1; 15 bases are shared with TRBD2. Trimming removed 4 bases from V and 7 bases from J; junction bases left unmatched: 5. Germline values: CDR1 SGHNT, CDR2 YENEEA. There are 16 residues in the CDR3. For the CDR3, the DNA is TGTGCCAGCAGCTGGGGACTAGCGGGGGGTACAAATGAGCAGTTCTTC. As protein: CASSWGLAGGTNEQFF.

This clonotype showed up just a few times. The CDR3 region is CASSPGQGAELFF. In DNA form, the CDR3 reads TGTGCCAGCAGCCCGGGACAGGGTGCGGAGCTGTTTTTT. The rearrangement joins TRBV3-1 to TRBJ2-2; 9 nucleotides match TRBD1. CDR3 length equals 13 residues. CDR1 LGHDT and CDR2 YNNKEL come from the germline V gene (reference sequence). The J segment lost 10 bases and the V segment lost 4 bases, leaving 4 bases of the junction unmatched.

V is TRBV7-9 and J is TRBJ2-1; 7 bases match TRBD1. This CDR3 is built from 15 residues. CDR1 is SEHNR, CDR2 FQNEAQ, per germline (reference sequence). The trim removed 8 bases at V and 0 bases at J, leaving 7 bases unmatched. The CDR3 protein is CASGTTGNSYNEQFF. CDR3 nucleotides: TGTGCCAGCGGCACGACAGGGAACTCCTACAATGAGCAGTTCTTC.

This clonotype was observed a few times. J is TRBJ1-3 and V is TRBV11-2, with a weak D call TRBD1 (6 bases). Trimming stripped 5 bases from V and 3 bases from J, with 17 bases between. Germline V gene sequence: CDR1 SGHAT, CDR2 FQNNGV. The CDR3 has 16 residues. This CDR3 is CASSPEQGGSGNTIYF. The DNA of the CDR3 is TGTGCCAGCAGCCCAGAACAGGGTGGGAGTGGAAACACCATATATTTT.